Listed below are T cell receptor beta chains from one sample, sequenced in a study of T-cell memory formation after mild COVID-19. TCRdb recomputed calls from the 5' RACE reads with MiXCR, one row per CDR3 protein. The repertoire holds around 340,000 distinct CDR3 sequences, with over 10% as singletons. Sequenced: PBMCs or a T cell subset sorted from them (not recorded which). These receptors originate from a young man who had mild COVID-19 (a few samples of this study predate the infection). Cell type and time point are not known. Each CDR3 is given without its conserved first and last residue. Expanded clones are given a class, and other clones once, few, many or no size at all.

>TRBV9|-|15
ASSVLGLPNGADTQY
>TRBV9|few|16
ASSVGVTGVQLRAEAF
>TRBV27|many|10
ASSDRYYGYT
>TRBV6-5|few|12
ASSYSKSNQPQH
>TRBV28|-|11
ASSVLTGTGYT
>TRBV20-1|few|16
SARDRLSAGAFTDTQY
>TRBV9|-|14
ASSVAVRSSYNEQF
>TRBV7-2|-|17
ASSPARTGGLVSNQPQH
>TRBV2|few|11
ASSDWSRRGYT
>TRBV27|many|11
ASSHGPSYEQY
>TRBV11-2|few|13
ASSLRSGSPTEAF
>TRBV4-3|-|15
ASSQGKRGAYNSPLH
>TRBV4-3|few|12
ASSQEPRGYEQY
>TRBV7-2|many|12
ASSWVTVDSPLH
>TRBV4-3|few|15
ASSESIAGGTYNEQF
>TRBV27|few|11
ASSLAHGSTIY
>TRBV5-1|-|14
ASSFGDTSSGNTIY
>TRBV5-1|many|10
ASSEIWETQY
>TRBV6-2/TRBV6-3|-|12
ASSPTVLGGELF
>TRBV5-1|-|14
ASSLGRGLAYNEQF
>TRBV7-9|many|11
ASSAQGETEAF
>TRBV7-9|-|11
ASSPQGFQPQH
>TRBV7-9|few|12
ASSFSGVVEKLF
>TRBV5-4|-|13
ASSLVFRDTDTQY
>TRBV19|few|14
ASSIGGTESLSPLH
>TRBV5-1|many|11
ASRWTGTYEQY
>TRBV20-1|-|11
SASPGTNYEQY
>TRBV2|few|11
ASNLLSNSPLH
>TRBV6-4|-|11
ASSDLFGETQY
>TRBV2|-|13
ASSPSDRTTDTQY
>TRBV6-5|few|11
ASSYGVKEPQH
>TRBV9|few|14
ASSVVPSGGLAEAF
>TRBV5-1|few|12
ASSPGTVGNEQF
>TRBV29-1|-|10
SVRRNEETQY
>TRBV6-2/TRBV6-3|few|15
ASSTLRGQGENTEAF
>TRBV4-1|-|12
ASSSLRGNQPQH
>TRBV5-5|few|11
ASSLGGVAIQY
>TRBV6-5|few|14
ASSYEGRSYNSPLH
>TRBV5-1|-|11
ASSVQGTGELF
>TRBV2|few|12
ASSEFGLEETQY
>TRBV12-3/TRBV12-4|few|13
ASTASWAGPYGYT
>TRBV7-8|few|16
ASSYWLTSGGDTDTQY
>TRBV5-1|-|15
ASSLVAGFSGANVLT
>TRBV5-1|-|12
ASSFSDSGNTIY
>TRBV6-2/TRBV6-3|-|14
ASSPLAGQPGTEAF
>TRBV11-2|few|12
ASSFPGFNYGYT
>TRBV7-9|few|11
ASSPTVSGEQY
>TRBV7-8|few|12
ASRTGTGSGGYT
>TRBV7-2|few|15
ASSLGGRGVGIETQY